Shown below are 32 T cell receptor beta chains from a single sample sequenced in a study of blood T cell repertoires in COVID-19. Some clones are missing from TCRdb's copy, which holds only in-frame ones; the method was immunoSEQ multiplex PCR. In the table there are about 230,000 clones, just under 90% of which are singletons. Sample: peripheral blood. The receptors were gathered from a man aged 25-45 years with COVID-19, enrolled during active disease.

The V and J genes are TRBV29-1 and TRBJ1-1, with unresolved D. V lost 6 bases, J lost 3 bases, and 17 bases lay in between. CDR3 length equals 14 residues. CDR1 is SQVTM, CDR2 ANQGSEA, per germline. CDR3 in DNA: TGCAGCGTGTCGGTCCAGTTGGGAGACACTGAAGCTTTCTTT. It is translated as CSVSVQLGDTEAFF.

V and J are TRBV13 and TRBJ2-7; D not certain. The CDR3 extends over 13 amino acids. The V gene lost 5 bases and the J gene lost 1 base, with 9 bases spanning the gap. Germline-derived CDR1 and CDR2 are PRHDT and FYEKMQ (reference sequence). DNA of the CDR3: TGTGCCAGCAGCCCCACGGAGTCCTACGAGCAGTACTTC. Translating it yields CASSPTESYEQYF.

This chain's CDR3 is CASSTRRDADTQYF. The CDR3 DNA is TGTGCCAGCAGTACTAGGCGGGACGCAGATACGCAGTATTTT. The chain has TRBV27 and TRBJ2-3; tentatively, D is TRBD2 (6 bases). Trimming left V 5 bases short and J 4 bases short, with 13 bases between. CDR1 MNHEY and CDR2 SMNVEV come from the germline V gene (reference sequence). The CDR3 totals 14 residues.

This clone was observed once. The chain is built from TRBV29-1 and TRBJ1-2; no firm D call. Per germline, CDR1 SQVTM and CDR2 ANQGSEA. Trimming stripped 7 bases from V and 0 bases from J, with 9 bases between. CDR3 size: 12 residues. CDR3 bases: TGCAGCGCCGTCGGGTCTAACTATGGCTACACCTTC. Protein: CSAVGSNYGYTF.

The chain recombines TRBV2 with TRBJ2-5, with 8 bases identical to TRBD1. The CDR3 spans 13 residues. Per the germline V gene, CDR1 is SNHLY and CDR2 is FYNNEI. Trimming cost V 4 bases and J 5 bases; bases outside gene matches: 3. The CDR3 region has the DNA TGTGCCAGCAGTGTGGACAGGGCGGAGACCCAGTACTTC. Its protein is CASSVDRAETQYF. Variable domain in full (rest from reference TRBV2 and TRBJ2-5): EPEVTQTPSHQVTQMGQEVILRCVPISNHLYFYWYRQILGQKVEFLVSFYNNEISEKSEIFDDQFSVERPDGSNFTLKIRSTKLEDSAMYFCASSVDRAETQYFGPGTRLLVL.

The chain uses TRBV28 and TRBJ2-3, with 11 bases aligning to TRBD2. The CDR3 runs 15 residues. V shed 3 bases, J shed 6 bases, and the junction held 5 bases outside the gene matches. Germline V lookup: CDR1 MDHEN, CDR2 SYDVKM. CDR3 DNA: TGTGCCAGCAGTTTTCTAGCGGGGGGCCGGGATACGCAGTATTTT. It yields the protein CASSFLAGGRDTQYF.

As regards this clone: Other nucleotide sequences in the sample specify the same CDR3. The V gene is TRBV7-2, the J gene TRBJ1-1; D gene uncertain. Germline V gene lookup returns CDR1 SGHTA and CDR2 FQGNSA. The CDR3 is made up of 14 amino acids. The V end was cut by 5 bases, the J end by 1 base, with 11 bases between. CDR3 in DNA: TGTGCCAGCAGCCCTATCGGAGGGAACACTGAAGCTTTCTTT. This sequence encodes CASSPIGGNTEAFF.

The chain is built from TRBV10-3 and TRBJ2-7; a weak D match, TRBD1 (5 bases). This CDR3 has 13 amino acids. Trimming cost V 4 bases and J 5 bases, with 12 bases left between them. The germline V gene has CDR1 ENHRY and CDR2 SYGVKD. CDR3 in DNA: TGTGCCATCAGTGTTCAGGGAATCAACGAGCAGTACTTC. It specifies CAISVQGINEQYF.

V and J are TRBV18 and TRBJ1-5; 8 bases are shared with TRBD1. The V gene end was trimmed by 3 bases and the J gene end by 4 bases; junction bases not matched to a gene: 2. The length of the CDR3 is 14 residues. Germline V CDR1 and CDR2: KGHSH, LQKENI. The CDR3 region is CASSPGTGNQPQHF. The CDR3 nucleotides read TGTGCCAGCTCACCTGGGACAGGTAATCAGCCCCAGCATTTT.

The gene calls are TRBV10-3 and TRBJ2-5; TRBD2 agrees at 12 bases. This CDR3 spans 15 amino acids. Unmatched junction bases numbered 1, after V lost 4 bases and J lost 1 base. Germline V gene data show CDR1 as ENHRY and CDR2 as SYGVKD. The CDR3 DNA reads as TGTGCCATCAGTGGGACTAGCGGGGCCCAAGAGACCCAGTACTTC. Translation: CAISGTSGAQETQYF.

Here the CDR3 DNA reads TGTGCCAGCAGTTTAAGGGGACAACCCTTCTATGGCTACACCTTC. Its translation is CASSLRGQPFYGYTF. The rearrangement links TRBV28 to TRBJ1-2, with D possibly TRBD1 on 6 matching bases. The CDR3 consists of 15 residues. Per the germline V gene, CDR1 is MDHEN and CDR2 is SYDVKM. V gave up 2 bases and J gave up 4 bases, with 14 bases separating them.

CDR3 nucleotides: TGTGCCAGCAGCCCGCAGGTAATAAGCACTGAAGCTTTCTTT. The encoded protein is CASSPQVISTEAFF. This chain links TRBV7-9 with TRBJ1-1; D not certain. V was cut by 5 bases and J by 4 bases, with 14 bases left in between. CDR3 length: 14 residues. The V gene's germline CDR1 is SEHNR and CDR2 FQNEAQ (reference sequence).

This clone came up once. The chain employs TRBV7-8 and TRBJ1-2; D not certain. The CDR3 has 13 residues. Germline V CDR1 and CDR2: SGHVS, FQNEAQ. Trimming removed 5 bases at V and 6 bases at J, with 13 bases between. The CDR3 DNA reads as TGTGCCAGCAGCCAAAACGAGCGGGATGGCTACACCTTC. Translating it yields CASSQNERDGYTF.

This sequence joins TRBV6-5 and TRBJ2-1, with 9 bases identical to TRBD2. The CDR3 sequence is 14 residues long. V lost 3 bases, J lost 7 bases, and 4 bases stayed unmatched. In germline, CDR1 is MNHEY, CDR2 SVGAGI. For the CDR3, the DNA is TGTGCCAGCAGTTATCGGCTAGCGGGGAATGAGCAGTTCTTC. Its protein product is CASSYRLAGNEQFF.

The V gene is TRBV29-1, the J gene TRBJ1-2, with no clear D. Germline V CDR1 and CDR2: SQVTM, ANQGSEA. V was cut by 4 bases and J by 1 base, with 7 bases left in between. The CDR3 consists of 12 residues. The DNA for the CDR3 is TGCAGCGTTGGAGGACTTAACTATGGCTACACCTTC. Its translation: CSVGGLNYGYTF. Full variable domain (remainder filled in from reference TRBV29-1 and TRBJ1-2): SAVISQKPSRDICQRGTSLTIQCQVDSQVTMMFWYRQQPGQSLTLIATANQGSEATYESGFVIDKFPISRPNLTFSTLTVSNMSPEDSSIYLCSVGGLNYGYTFGSGTRLTVV.

The rearrangement links TRBV5-6 to TRBJ1-1; D not certain. The CDR3 covers 14 residues. Trimming stripped 0 bases from V and 3 bases from J, with 9 bases between. CDR1 is SGHDT and CDR2 is YYEEEE in the germline V gene. CDR3: CASSLAGRYTEAFF. CDR3 DNA: TGTGCCAGCAGCTTGGCTGGGAGGTACACTGAAGCTTTCTTT. Looking up the rest from reference TRBV5-6 and TRBJ1-1 gives the full variable domain: DAGVTQSPTHLIKTRGQQVTLRCSPKSGHDTVSWYQQALGQGPQFIFQYYEEEERQRGNFPDRFSGHQFPNYSSELNVNALLLGDSALYLCASSLAGRYTEAFFGQGTRLTVV.

The CDR3 sequence is CASSQGGGKKYEQYF. In DNA form, the CDR3 reads TGTGCCAGCAGCCAGGGCGGGGGAAAGAAGTACGAGCAGTACTTC. The chain joins TRBV7-9 to TRBJ2-7, with TRBD2 identical over 7 bases. V shed 5 bases, J shed 4 bases, and the junction held 11 bases outside the gene matches. CDR3 length equals 15 residues. Germline CDR1 and CDR2: SEHNR and FQNEAQ (reference sequence). The whole variable domain, remainder taken from reference TRBV7-9 and TRBJ2-7, is DTGVSQNPRHKITKRGQNVTFRCDPISEHNRLYWYRQTLGQGPEFLTYFQNEAQLEKSRLLSDRFSAERPKGSFSTLEIQRTEQGDSAMYLCASSQGGGKKYEQYFGPGTRLTVT.

The chain is built from TRBV10-3 and TRBJ1-3, with a possible D match to TRBD1 (6 bases). V gave up 8 bases and J gave up 3 bases, with 17 bases separating them. Germline V gene data show CDR1 as ENHRY and CDR2 as SYGVKD. This CDR3 comprises 15 residues. CDR3 amino acids: CAIGINTGNGNTIYF. The CDR3 coding sequence is TGTGCCATCGGAATAAACACAGGGAATGGAAACACCATATATTTT.

The J gene is TRBJ1-5, the V gene TRBV28; 11 bases agree with TRBD1. Germline V CDR1 and CDR2: MDHEN, SYDVKM. J gave up 6 bases and V 5 bases, and 6 bases lay outside the gene matches. The CDR3 consists of 15 residues. This CDR3 is CASSGGGTGGQPQHF. The CDR3 coding sequence is TGTGCCAGCAGTGGAGGGGGGACAGGGGGTCAGCCCCAGCATTTT.

This clone appeared a single time. This rearrangement joins TRBV5-6 to TRBJ1-1; TRBD1 agrees at 12 bases. Germline CDR1 SGHDT, CDR2 YYEEEE. V gave up 5 bases and J gave up 4 bases; unmatched junction bases: 3. The CDR3 totals 14 residues. CDR3: CASSRDRGPTEAFF. In DNA, the CDR3 is TGTGCCAGCAGTCGGGACAGGGGGCCCACTGAAGCTTTCTTT.

The V gene is TRBV29-1, the J gene TRBJ2-2; no clear D. Germline CDR1 and CDR2: SQVTM and ANQGSEA. The CDR3 covers 13 residues. V was shortened by 3 bases and J by 1 base, with 6 bases between the two germline ends. Here the CDR3 reads CSVDAMNTGELFF. CDR3 in DNA: TGCAGCGTTGATGCTATGAACACCGGGGAGCTGTTTTTT.

The chain combines TRBV6-5 with TRBJ1-5; 8 nucleotides line up with TRBD1. The CDR3 is 15 amino acids. J gave up 4 bases and V 2 bases, and 4 bases lay outside the gene matches. Germline-derived CDR1 and CDR2 are MNHEY and SVGAGI. Here the CDR3 reads CASSYGQGRNQPQHF. Written as DNA, the CDR3 is TGTGCCAGCAGTTACGGACAGGGTCGGAATCAGCCCCAGCATTTT.

This chain uses TRBV3-1 (or the pseudogene TRBV3-2) with TRBJ2-1, with D perhaps TRBD2 (6 bases). The germline CDR1 and CDR2 sequences are LGHDT and YNNKEL (reference sequence). V was clipped by 3 bases and J by 7 bases, with 16 bases between them. The CDR3 runs 15 residues. CDR3 loop: CASSHVWEAENEQFF. The CDR3 DNA follows: TGTGCCAGCAGCCACGTATGGGAGGCAGAAAATGAGCAGTTCTTC.

This clone was seen a handful of times. This chain links TRBV6-6 with TRBJ1-5, with 7 bases lining up with TRBD1. CDR1 and CDR2 from the germline V gene are MNHNY and SVGAGI (reference sequence). The CDR3 spans 13 residues. With 6 bases clipped from V and 6 bases from J, the junction kept 5 bases outside the gene matches. The CDR3 DNA reads as TGTGCCAGCAGCCAACAGGGGCCTCAGCCCCAGCATTTT. This codes for CASSQQGPQPQHF.

This clone was detected once. The CDR3 bases are TGTGCCAGCAGCTTTGAGGAGGGGCTCTCTGGAAACACCATATATTTT. Translating gives CASSFEEGLSGNTIYF. The rearrangement links TRBV13 to TRBJ1-3, with D possibly TRBD1 on 5 matching bases. The CDR3 totals 16 residues. V shed 3 bases and J shed 0 bases, with 12 bases lying between them. Per germline, CDR1 PRHDT and CDR2 FYEKMQ (reference sequence).

The V and J genes are TRBV21-1 and TRBJ1-1. TRBV21-1 is labeled a pseudogene. This CDR3 has 15 residues. Written as DNA, the CDR3 is TGTGCCAGCAGCAAAGCGCTAGGAGGGAACACTGAAGCTTTCTTT. It codes for CASSKALGGNTEAFF.

The chain has TRBV28 and TRBJ1-2; TRBD1 matches 7 bases. This CDR3 has 13 amino acids. Per the germline V gene, CDR1 is MDHEN and CDR2 is SYDVKM. V dropped 3 bases and J dropped 6; count of bases not matched to a gene: 4. The CDR3 coding sequence is TGTGCCAGCAGTTTCCGACAGGGCAATGGCTACACCTTC. This sequence encodes CASSFRQGNGYTF.

J is TRBJ1-1 and V is TRBV7-6; possible D gene TRBD1, 6 bases. Germline V gene data show CDR1 as SGHVS and CDR2 as FNYEAQ. This CDR3 has 17 amino acids. V lost 6 bases to trimming and J lost 4 bases, with 24 bases between them. The CDR3 DNA is TGTGCCAGCAGTCTAGTTGGGTCATTACAGGGAAGCACTGAAGCTTTCTTT. Protein sequence: CASSLVGSLQGSTEAFF.

The chain carries TRBV3-1 (or the pseudogene TRBV3-2) and TRBJ2-7, with D maybe TRBD2 (6 bases). Germline values: CDR1 LGHDT, CDR2 YNNKEL (reference sequence). V gave up 5 bases and J gave up 0 bases, with 11 bases separating them. The CDR3 runs to 14 residues. The CDR3 loop is CASSTPGDSYEQYF. In DNA, the CDR3 is TGTGCCAGCAGCACTCCGGGAGACTCCTACGAGCAGTACTTC.

The J gene is TRBJ2-7, the V gene TRBV4-3; 7 bases line up with TRBD1. CDR1 LGHNA and CDR2 YSLEER come from the germline V gene. The ends lost 0 bases at V and 7 bases at J; junction bases unmatched: 9. There are 15 residues in the CDR3. The CDR3 region has the DNA TGCGCCAGCAGCCAAGATCGGGGCAGGGGGATAGAGCAGTACTTC. It specifies CASSQDRGRGIEQYF.

V gene TRBV28 combines with J gene TRBJ2-7, with 8 bases lining up with TRBD1. In germline, CDR1 is MDHEN, CDR2 SYDVKM. The CDR3 length is 15 residues. Trimming at V came to 4 bases and at J to 9 bases, leaving 14 bases not matched to a gene. The CDR3 is CASSSSDRVETSQYF. The DNA for the CDR3 is TGTGCCAGCAGTTCGTCGGACAGGGTCGAGACCTCGCAGTACTTC.

In its sample, this clone was seen once. The chain joins TRBV12-5 to TRBJ1-1, with no clear D. Trimming shortened V by 0 bases and J by 3 bases, and 5 bases separated the two germline ends. The CDR3 spans 13 residues. Germline V lookup: CDR1 LGHNT, CDR2 FRNRAP. The CDR3 nucleotides are TGTGCTAGTGGTTTGGTACAGCACACTGAAGCTTTCTTT. Protein sequence: CASGLVQHTEAFF.